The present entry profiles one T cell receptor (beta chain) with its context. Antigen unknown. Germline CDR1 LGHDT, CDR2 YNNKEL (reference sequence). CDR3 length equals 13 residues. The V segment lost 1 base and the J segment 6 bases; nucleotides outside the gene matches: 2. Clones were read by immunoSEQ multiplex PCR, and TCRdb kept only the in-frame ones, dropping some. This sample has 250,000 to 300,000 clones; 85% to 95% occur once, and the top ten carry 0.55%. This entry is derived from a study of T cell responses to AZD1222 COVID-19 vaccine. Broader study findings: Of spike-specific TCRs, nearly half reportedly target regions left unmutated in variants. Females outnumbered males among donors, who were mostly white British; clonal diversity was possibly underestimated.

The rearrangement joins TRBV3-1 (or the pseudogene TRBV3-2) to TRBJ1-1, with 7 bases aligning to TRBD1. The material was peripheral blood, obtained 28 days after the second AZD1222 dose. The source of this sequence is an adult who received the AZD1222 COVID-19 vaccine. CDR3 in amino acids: CASSQGGQSEAFF. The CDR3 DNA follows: TGTGCCAGCAGCCAAGGGGGACAGTCTGAAGCTTTCTTT.